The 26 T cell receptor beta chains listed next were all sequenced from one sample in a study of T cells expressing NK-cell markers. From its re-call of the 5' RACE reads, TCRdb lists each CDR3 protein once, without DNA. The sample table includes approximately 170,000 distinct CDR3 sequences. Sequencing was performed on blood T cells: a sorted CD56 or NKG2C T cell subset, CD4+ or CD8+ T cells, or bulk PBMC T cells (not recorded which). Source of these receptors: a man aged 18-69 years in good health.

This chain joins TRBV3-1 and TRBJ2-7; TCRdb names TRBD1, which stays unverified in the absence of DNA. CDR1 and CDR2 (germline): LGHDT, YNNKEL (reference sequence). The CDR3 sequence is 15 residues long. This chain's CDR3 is CASSHPGRGSYEQYF.

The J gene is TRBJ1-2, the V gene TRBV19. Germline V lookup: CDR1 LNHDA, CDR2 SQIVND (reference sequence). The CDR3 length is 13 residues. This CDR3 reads CASSIGMSYGYTF.

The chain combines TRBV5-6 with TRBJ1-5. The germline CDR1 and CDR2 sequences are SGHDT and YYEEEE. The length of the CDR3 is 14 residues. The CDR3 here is CASSLRDYNQPQHF.

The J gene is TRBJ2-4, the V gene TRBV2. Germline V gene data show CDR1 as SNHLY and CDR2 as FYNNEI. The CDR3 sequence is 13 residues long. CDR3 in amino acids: CASSEMGRNIQYF.

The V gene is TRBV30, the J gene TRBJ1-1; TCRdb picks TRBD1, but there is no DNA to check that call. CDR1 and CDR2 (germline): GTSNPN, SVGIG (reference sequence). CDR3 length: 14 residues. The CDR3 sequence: CAWSAGEATGEAFF. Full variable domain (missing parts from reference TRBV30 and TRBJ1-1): SQTIHQWPATLVQPVGSPLSLECTVEGTSNPNLYWYRQAAGRGLQLLFYSVGIGQISSEVPQNLSASRPQDRQFILSSKKLLLSDSGFYLCAWSAGEATGEAFFGQGTRLTVV.

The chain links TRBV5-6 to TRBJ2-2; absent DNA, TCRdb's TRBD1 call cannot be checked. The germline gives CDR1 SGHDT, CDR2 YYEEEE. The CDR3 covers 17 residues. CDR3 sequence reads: CASSLPGRTANTGELFF.

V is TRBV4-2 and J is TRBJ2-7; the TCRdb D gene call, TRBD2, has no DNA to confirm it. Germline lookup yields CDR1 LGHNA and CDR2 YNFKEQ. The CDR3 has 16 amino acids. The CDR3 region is CASSQDRSGANYEQYF.

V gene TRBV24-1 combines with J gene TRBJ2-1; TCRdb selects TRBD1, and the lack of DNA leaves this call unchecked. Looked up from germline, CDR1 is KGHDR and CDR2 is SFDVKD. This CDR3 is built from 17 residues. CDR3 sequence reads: CATSPAPVGTGNNEQFF.

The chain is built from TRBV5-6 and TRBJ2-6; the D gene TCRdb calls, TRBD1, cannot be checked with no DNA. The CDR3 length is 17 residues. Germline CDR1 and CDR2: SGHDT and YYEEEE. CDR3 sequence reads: CASRAGQGVYGANVLTF.

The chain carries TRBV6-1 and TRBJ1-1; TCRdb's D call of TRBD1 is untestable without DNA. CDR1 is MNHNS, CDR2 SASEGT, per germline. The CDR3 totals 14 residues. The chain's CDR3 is CASSAGQGITEAFF.

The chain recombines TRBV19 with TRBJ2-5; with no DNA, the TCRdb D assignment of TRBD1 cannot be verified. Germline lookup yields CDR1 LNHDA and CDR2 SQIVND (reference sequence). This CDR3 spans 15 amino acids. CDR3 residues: CASSPPRGLQETQYF.

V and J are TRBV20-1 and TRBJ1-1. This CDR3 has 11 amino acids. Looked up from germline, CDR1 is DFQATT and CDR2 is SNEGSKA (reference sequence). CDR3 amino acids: CSASTGYEAFF.

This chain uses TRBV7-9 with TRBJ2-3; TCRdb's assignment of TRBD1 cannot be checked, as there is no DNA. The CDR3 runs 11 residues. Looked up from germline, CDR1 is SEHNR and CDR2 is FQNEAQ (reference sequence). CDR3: CASSLQGGQYF.

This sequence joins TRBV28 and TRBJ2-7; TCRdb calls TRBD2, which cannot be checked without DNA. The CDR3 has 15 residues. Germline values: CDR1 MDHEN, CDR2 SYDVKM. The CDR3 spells CASRPTALSGYEQYF.

The CDR3 reads CASSPLPGQGEGETQYF. The J gene is TRBJ2-5, the V gene TRBV7-9; the D call of TRBD1 rests on TCRdb alone, since no DNA is present to check it. Germline-derived CDR1 and CDR2 are SEHNR and FQNEAQ (reference sequence). This CDR3 region has 17 residues.

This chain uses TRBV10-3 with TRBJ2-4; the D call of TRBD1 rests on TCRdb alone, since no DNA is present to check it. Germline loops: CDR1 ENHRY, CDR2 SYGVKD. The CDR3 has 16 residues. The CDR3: CAISEYPPSLKNIQYF.

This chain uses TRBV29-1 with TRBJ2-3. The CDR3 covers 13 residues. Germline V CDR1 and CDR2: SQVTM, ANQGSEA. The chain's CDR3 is CSVIRSSTDTQYF.

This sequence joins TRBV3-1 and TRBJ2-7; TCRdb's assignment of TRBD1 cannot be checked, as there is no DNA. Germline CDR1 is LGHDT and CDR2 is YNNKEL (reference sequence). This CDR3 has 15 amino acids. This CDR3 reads CASSHKTGTAYEQYF.

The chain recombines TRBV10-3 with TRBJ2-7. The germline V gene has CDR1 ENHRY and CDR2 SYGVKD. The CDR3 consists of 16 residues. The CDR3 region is CAISETHGSTGYEQYF.

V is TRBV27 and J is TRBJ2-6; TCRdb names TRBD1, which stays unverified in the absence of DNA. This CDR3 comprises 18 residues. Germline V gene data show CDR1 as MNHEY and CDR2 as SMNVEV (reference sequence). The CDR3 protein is CASSTGQGAGSGANVLTF.

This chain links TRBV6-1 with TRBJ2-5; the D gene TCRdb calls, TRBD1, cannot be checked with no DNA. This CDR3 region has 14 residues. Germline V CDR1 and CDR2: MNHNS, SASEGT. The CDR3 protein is CASRSRTVTETQYF.

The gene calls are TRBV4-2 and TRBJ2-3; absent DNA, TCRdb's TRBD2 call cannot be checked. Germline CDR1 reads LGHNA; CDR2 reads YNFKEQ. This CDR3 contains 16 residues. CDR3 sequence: CASSPSDGGAGDTQYF.

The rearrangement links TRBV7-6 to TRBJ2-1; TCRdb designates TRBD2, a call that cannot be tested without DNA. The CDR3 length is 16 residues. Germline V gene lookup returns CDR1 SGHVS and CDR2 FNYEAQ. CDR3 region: CASSTPGLAALNEQFF.

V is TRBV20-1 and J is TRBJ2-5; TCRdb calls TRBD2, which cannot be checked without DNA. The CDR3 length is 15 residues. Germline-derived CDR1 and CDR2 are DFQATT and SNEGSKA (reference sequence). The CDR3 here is CSARDQARGQETQYF.

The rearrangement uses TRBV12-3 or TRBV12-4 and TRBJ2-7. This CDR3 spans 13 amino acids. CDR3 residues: CASSFFGLDEQYF.

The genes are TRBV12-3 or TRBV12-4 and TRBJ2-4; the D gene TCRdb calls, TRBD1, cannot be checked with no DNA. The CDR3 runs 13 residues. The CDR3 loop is CASSPGTRSIQYF.